This T cell receptor beta chain was observed in a study of monozygotic twins with inflammatory bowel disease. TCRdb re-called the 5' RACE reads, yielding one record per CDR3 amino acid sequence without DNA. The sample spans roughly 150,000 distinct CDR3 sequences; the ten largest clones claim approximately 1.2%. CDR3 length: 15 residues. The germline gives CDR1 LGHNA, CDR2 YNFKEQ. This clonotype was obtained from a human donor with ulcerative colitis or Crohn's disease, or a healthy co-twin of an affected twin (not recorded which). Sequences were obtained from blood. The genes are TRBV4-2 and TRBJ2-7; TCRdb indicates TRBD2, and absent DNA this call remains unverified. CDR3: CASSQVLAGAYEQYF.